A single sample gave rise to the 23 T cell receptor beta chains below, sequenced in a study of response to subunit inactivated influenza vaccine. TCRdb itself ran the RT-PCR reads through MiXCR, one entry per CDR3 protein. The profile shows some 500,000 distinct CDR3 sequences, 25% of them singletons. The specimen was CD4+ T cells sorted from PBMCs, collected less than 6 days after vaccination. The receptors here all came from a man aged 50-59 years who received an inactivated influenza vaccine.

The rearrangement uses TRBV29-1 and TRBJ2-7; 7 nucleotides align to TRBD2. Unmatched junction bases numbered 7, after V lost 7 bases and J lost 1 base. The CDR3 contains 13 residues. Germline loops: CDR1 SQVTM, CDR2 ANQGSEA. The CDR3 is CSAPGRLSYEQYF. In DNA, the CDR3 is TGCAGCGCCCCCGGGAGGCTGTCCTACGAGCAGTACTTC.

This chain joins TRBV12-3 or TRBV12-4 and TRBJ1-2; 8 bases line up with TRBD1. This CDR3 has 15 amino acids. The V segment lost 1 base and the J segment 4 bases; nucleotides outside the gene matches: 5. CDR3 DNA sequence: TGTGCCAGCAGTTTAGGGGACAGGAGGTCCTATGGCTACACCTTC. Encoded protein: CASSLGDRRSYGYTF.

V gene TRBV7-2 combines with J gene TRBJ2-3; TRBD1 agrees at 9 bases. J gave up 12 bases and V 6 bases, and 4 bases lay outside the gene matches. Germline V gene data show CDR1 as SGHTA and CDR2 as FQGNSA. The CDR3 covers 11 residues. The CDR3 sequence is CASSRQGDQYF. DNA for the CDR3: TGTGCCAGCAGTCGACAGGGGGATCAGTATTTT.

This chain connects TRBV30 to TRBJ2-2; tentatively, D is TRBD1 (6 bases). The germline V and J ends were trimmed by 3 bases and 2 bases, with 10 bases remaining between them. Germline V gives CDR1 GTSNPN, CDR2 SVGIG (reference sequence). The CDR3 covers 14 residues. The chain's CDR3 is CAWRWGPNTGELFF. CDR3 sequence (DNA): TGTGCCTGGAGGTGGGGGCCCAACACCGGGGAGCTGTTTTTT.

This chain joins TRBV7-8 and TRBJ2-1; TRBD2 is a possible D gene (6 bases). CDR1 is SGHVS and CDR2 is FQNEAQ in the germline V gene. The CDR3 has 16 residues. V dropped 5 bases and J dropped 7 bases, with 21 bases sitting between them. The CDR3 region is CASSLQTSDNYNEQFF. CDR3 coding DNA: TGTGCCAGCAGCCTCCAGACTAGTGACAATTATAATGAGCAGTTCTTC.

V gene TRBV25-1 combines with J gene TRBJ1-2; TRBD1 aligns across 8 bases. This CDR3 comprises 15 residues. Looked up from germline, CDR1 is MGHDK and CDR2 is SYGVNS. J was trimmed by 0 bases and V by 3 bases; bases with no gene match: 3. The CDR3: CASSDRGQANYGYTF. The CDR3 coding sequence is TGTGCCAGCAGTGACAGGGGGCAAGCTAACTATGGCTACACCTTC.

This clonotype occurred a few times. The chain links TRBV12-3 or TRBV12-4 to TRBJ1-6; D call uncertain. This CDR3 contains 11 residues. Trimming removed 3 bases at V and 9 bases at J, with 3 bases between. For the CDR3, the DNA is TGTGCCAGCAGTTTCTCTTCACCCCTCCACTTT. As protein: CASSFSSPLHF.

This chain uses TRBV27 with TRBJ1-6, with D perhaps matching TRBD1 (6 bases). The CDR3 length is 14 residues. V lost 2 bases to trimming and J lost 9 bases, with 11 bases between them. Germline V lookup: CDR1 MNHEY, CDR2 SMNVEV (reference sequence). The CDR3 loop is CASSLGARGSPLHF. The CDR3 DNA reads as TGTGCCAGCAGTTTAGGTGCCAGGGGTTCACCCCTCCACTTT.

The chain carries TRBV3-1 and TRBJ2-7; the D gene is possibly TRBD2 (6 bases). Per germline, CDR1 LGHDT and CDR2 YNNKEL (reference sequence). V gave up 4 bases and J gave up 0 bases, with 16 bases separating them. CDR3 length equals 16 residues. The CDR3 bases are TGTGCCAGCAGCCCCACCGGCCTAGCGCACTCCTACGAGCAGTACTTC. Translating it yields CASSPTGLAHSYEQYF.

The chain has TRBV6-5 and TRBJ2-7, with TRBD1 matching over 8 bases. V was pared by 2 bases and J by 4 bases, with 10 bases of the junction left unmatched. CDR3 length: 16 amino acids. Germline V gene data show CDR1 as MNHEY and CDR2 as SVGAGI. The CDR3 spells CASSYPPQGARYEQYF. CDR3 coding DNA: TGTGCCAGCAGTTACCCCCCGCAGGGGGCGAGGTACGAGCAGTACTTC.

This clonotype showed up just a few times. This chain connects TRBV7-9 to TRBJ1-1; no clear D gene. The CDR3 loop spans 14 amino acids. Trimming pared 6 bases from V and 1 base from J, leaving 12 bases between. The germline gives CDR1 SEHNR, CDR2 FQNEAQ (reference sequence). The CDR3 DNA reads as TGTGCCAGCAGTCCCTCTATTACGAACACTGAAGCTTTCTTT. As protein: CASSPSITNTEAFF.

This clonotype was seen a few times. The chain couples TRBV7-9 to TRBJ1-2, with TRBD1 as a possible D gene (5 bases). V shed 0 bases and J shed 2 bases, with 7 bases lying between them. The CDR3 loop spans 14 amino acids. Germline lookup yields CDR1 SEHNR and CDR2 FQNEAQ (reference sequence). The CDR3 loop reads CASSLAEGNYGYTF. The CDR3 coding sequence is TGTGCCAGCAGCTTAGCTGAGGGGAACTATGGCTACACCTTC. Using reference TRBV7-9 and TRBJ1-2 for the parts outside the CDR3, the full variable domain is DTGVSQNPRHKITKRGQNVTFRCDPISEHNRLYWYRQTLGQGPEFLTYFQNEAQLEKSRLLSDRFSAERPKGSFSTLEIQRTEQGDSAMYLCASSLAEGNYGYTFGSGTRLTVV.

This clonotype was recorded a few times. The V and J genes are TRBV5-6 and TRBJ1-1; D uncertain. Looked up from germline, CDR1 is SGHDT and CDR2 is YYEEEE. This CDR3 contains 12 residues. Trimming pared 3 bases from V and 11 bases from J, leaving 14 bases between. As DNA, the CDR3 is TGTGCCAGCAGCTCCTGGGAAAAGTCTGCTTTCTTT. It translates to CASSSWEKSAFF. The full variable domain, completed using reference TRBV5-6 and TRBJ1-1, is DAGVTQSPTHLIKTRGQQVTLRCSPKSGHDTVSWYQQALGQGPQFIFQYYEEEERQRGNFPDRFSGHQFPNYSSELNVNALLLGDSALYLCASSSWEKSAFFGQGTRLTVV.

For the CDR3, the DNA is TGTGCCACCAGGAGGGGGTCTTCTGGGGCCAACGTCCTGACTTTC. Protein product: CATRRGSSGANVLTF. This chain connects TRBV12-3 or TRBV12-4 to TRBJ2-6; D is tentatively TRBD1 or TRBD2 (6 bases each). CDR3 length equals 15 residues. V lost 10 bases and J 1 base, leaving 14 bases between the germline ends.

There are a few counts of this clonotype. The gene calls are TRBV3-1 and TRBJ1-6; 8 nucleotides align to TRBD1. With V trimmed by 5 bases and J by 7 bases, 4 bases remained unmatched. The CDR3 extends over 14 amino acids. Germline assignment: CDR1 LGHDT and CDR2 YNNKEL (reference sequence). The chain's CDR3 is CASSSDRGNSPLHF. The DNA for the CDR3 is TGTGCCAGCAGCTCTGACAGGGGAAATTCACCCCTCCACTTT.

In this sample, this clonotype turned up a few times. This chain joins TRBV20-1 and TRBJ2-3, with 8 bases identical to TRBD1. With V trimmed by 6 bases and J by 0 bases, 8 bases remained unmatched. The CDR3 runs 15 residues. CDR1 is DFQATT and CDR2 is SNEGSKA in the germline V gene (reference sequence). The CDR3 loop is CSAKQGGPSTDTQYF. Here the CDR3 DNA reads TGCAGTGCAAAACAGGGGGGACCTAGCACAGATACGCAGTATTTT.

The rearrangement joins TRBV6-5 to TRBJ2-5; 13 bases are shared with TRBD2. The CDR3 contains 17 residues. The V gene end was trimmed by 4 bases and the J gene end by 5 bases; junction bases not matched to a gene: 10. Germline values: CDR1 MNHEY, CDR2 SVGAGI. In DNA form, the CDR3 reads TGTGCCAGCAGTTCCACTAGCGGGAGGGGTAGCAAGGAGACCCAGTACTTC. This gives the protein CASSSTSGRGSKETQYF.

At least ten counts were recorded for this clonotype. The rearrangement joins TRBV28 to TRBJ2-2; D is undetermined. CDR1 and CDR2 from the germline V gene are MDHEN and SYDVKM. Trimming removed 11 bases from V and 7 bases from J, with 14 bases in between. The CDR3 consists of 12 residues. DNA for the CDR3: TGTGCCTCTCAACTGGGATTCGGGGAGCTGTTTTTT. It yields the protein CASQLGFGELFF. The full variable domain, completed using reference TRBV28 and TRBJ2-2, is DVKVTQSSRYLVKRTGEKVFLECVQDMDHENMFWYRQDPGLGLRLIYFSYDVKMKEKGDIPEGYSVSREKKERFSLILESASTNQTSMYLCASQLGFGELFFGEGSRLTVL.

The chain couples TRBV28 to TRBJ1-3; 9 bases line up with TRBD1. V lost 4 bases, J lost 7 bases, and 5 bases stayed unmatched. This CDR3 has 14 amino acids. Germline assignment: CDR1 MDHEN and CDR2 SYDVKM. CDR3 in DNA: TGTGCCAGCAGTTCTCCGACAGGGGGGAACACCATATATTTT. Encoded protein: CASSSPTGGNTIYF.

This rearrangement joins TRBV20-1 to TRBJ2-7, with D possibly being TRBD1 (5 bases). The CDR3 runs to 14 residues. With 0 bases removed from V and 3 bases from J, the gap between germline ends came to 12 bases. Germline loops: CDR1 DFQATT, CDR2 SNEGSKA (reference sequence). The chain's CDR3 is CSARDWGASYEQYF. CDR3 nucleotides: TGCAGTGCTAGAGATTGGGGCGCCAGCTACGAGCAGTACTTC.

This clonotype has a handful of counts. This chain uses TRBV27 with TRBJ2-7, with D unclear. V dropped 2 bases and J dropped 2 bases, with 10 bases sitting between them. The CDR3 runs 14 residues. Germline CDR1 and CDR2: MNHEY and SMNVEV (reference sequence). The CDR3 DNA follows: TGTGCCAGCAGTTTAGATGTCGGAACCTACGAGCAGTACTTC. This encodes CASSLDVGTYEQYF.

The chain links TRBV4-2 to TRBJ2-7; 8 bases are shared with TRBD2. V lost 1 base and J lost 5; bases outside the gene matches: 10. Germline CDR1 is LGHNA and CDR2 is YNFKEQ. This CDR3 contains 16 residues. CDR3 coding DNA: TGTGCCAGCAGCCAAGTCCATGGGACTAGGGTCCACGAGCAGTACTTC. It yields the protein CASSQVHGTRVHEQYF.

This chain connects TRBV11-3 to TRBJ2-1; TRBD1 matches 9 bases. CDR3 size: 15 residues. CDR1 is SGHNT, CDR2 YENEEA, per germline. V lost 5 bases and J lost 3; bases outside the gene matches: 5. The CDR3 bases are TGTGCCAGCAGCAAGCGACAGGGGGGCTACAATGAGCAGTTCTTC. It codes for CASSKRQGGYNEQFF.